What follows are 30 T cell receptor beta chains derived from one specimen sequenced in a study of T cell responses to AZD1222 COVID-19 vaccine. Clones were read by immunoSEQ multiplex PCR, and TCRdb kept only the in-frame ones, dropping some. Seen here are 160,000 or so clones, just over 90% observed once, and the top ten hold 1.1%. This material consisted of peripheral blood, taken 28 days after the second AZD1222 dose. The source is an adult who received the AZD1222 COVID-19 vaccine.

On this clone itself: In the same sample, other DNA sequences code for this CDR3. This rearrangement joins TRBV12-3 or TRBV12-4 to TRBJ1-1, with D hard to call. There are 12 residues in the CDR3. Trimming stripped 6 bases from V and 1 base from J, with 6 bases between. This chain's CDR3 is CASSLGNTEAFF. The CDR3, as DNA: TGTGCCAGCAGCCTGGGGAACACTGAAGCTTTCTTT.

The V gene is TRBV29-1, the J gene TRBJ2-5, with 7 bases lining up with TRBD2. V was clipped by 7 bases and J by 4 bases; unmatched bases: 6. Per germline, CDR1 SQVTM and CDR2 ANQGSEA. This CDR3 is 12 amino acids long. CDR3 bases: TGCAGCGGTGGGGGGGGAGGAGAGACCCAGTACTTC. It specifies CSGGGGGETQYF.

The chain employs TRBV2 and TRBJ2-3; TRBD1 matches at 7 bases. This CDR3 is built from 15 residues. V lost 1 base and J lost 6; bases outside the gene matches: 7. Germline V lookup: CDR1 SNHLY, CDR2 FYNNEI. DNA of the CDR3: TGTGCCAGCAGTGAAGGCAGGGGGATACGGGATACGCAGTATTTT. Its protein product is CASSEGRGIRDTQYF.

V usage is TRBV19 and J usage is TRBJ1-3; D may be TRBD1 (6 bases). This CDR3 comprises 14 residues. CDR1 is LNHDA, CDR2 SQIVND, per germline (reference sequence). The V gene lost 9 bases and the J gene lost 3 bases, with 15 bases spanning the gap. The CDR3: CASALTGNGNTIYF. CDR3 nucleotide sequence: TGTGCCAGCGCGCTCACAGGGAATGGAAACACCATATATTTT.

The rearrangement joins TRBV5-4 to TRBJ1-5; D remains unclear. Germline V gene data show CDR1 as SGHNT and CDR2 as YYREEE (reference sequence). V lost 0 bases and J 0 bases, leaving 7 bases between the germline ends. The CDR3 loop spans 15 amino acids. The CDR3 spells CASSLGPNSNQPQHF. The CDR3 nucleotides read TGTGCCAGCAGCTTGGGGCCGAATAGCAATCAGCCCCAGCATTTT.

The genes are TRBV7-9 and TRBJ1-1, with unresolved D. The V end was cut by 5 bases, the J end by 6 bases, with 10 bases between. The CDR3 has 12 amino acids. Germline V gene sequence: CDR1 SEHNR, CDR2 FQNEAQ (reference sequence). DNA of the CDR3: TGTGCCAGCAGCCGGGGTTGGGCTGAAGCTTTCTTT. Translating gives CASSRGWAEAFF.

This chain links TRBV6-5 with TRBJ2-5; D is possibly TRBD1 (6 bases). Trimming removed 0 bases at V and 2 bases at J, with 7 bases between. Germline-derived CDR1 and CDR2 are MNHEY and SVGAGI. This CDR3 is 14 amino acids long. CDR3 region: CASSYSTGQETQYF. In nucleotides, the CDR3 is TGTGCCAGCAGTTACTCGACAGGACAAGAGACCCAGTACTTC.

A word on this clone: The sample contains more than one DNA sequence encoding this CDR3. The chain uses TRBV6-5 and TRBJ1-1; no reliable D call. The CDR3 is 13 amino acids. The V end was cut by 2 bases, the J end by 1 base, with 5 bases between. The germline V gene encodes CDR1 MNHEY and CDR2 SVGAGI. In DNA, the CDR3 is TGTGCCAGCAGTTACCCCGGGAACACTGAAGCTTTCTTT. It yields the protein CASSYPGNTEAFF.

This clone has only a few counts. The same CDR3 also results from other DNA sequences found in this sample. This CDR3 is CASSQVDTEAFF. The CDR3 bases are TGTGCCAGCAGCCAAGTGGACACTGAAGCTTTCTTT. V is TRBV3-1 (or the pseudogene TRBV3-2) and J is TRBJ1-1; D unclear. The CDR3 totals 12 residues. Trimming removed 1 base at V and 3 bases at J, with 3 bases between. Per germline, CDR1 LGHDT and CDR2 YNNKEL (reference sequence).

The CDR3 coding sequence is TGTGCCTGGGGTAGGTGGGAGAGCTCCTACAATGAGCAGTTCTTC. Translated, it gives CAWGRWESSYNEQFF. The rearrangement uses TRBV30 and TRBJ2-1; a weak D match, TRBD2 (5 bases). CDR3 length equals 15 residues. The germline V and J ends were trimmed by 5 bases and 0 bases, with 14 bases remaining between them. Germline V CDR1 and CDR2: GTSNPN, SVGIG (reference sequence).

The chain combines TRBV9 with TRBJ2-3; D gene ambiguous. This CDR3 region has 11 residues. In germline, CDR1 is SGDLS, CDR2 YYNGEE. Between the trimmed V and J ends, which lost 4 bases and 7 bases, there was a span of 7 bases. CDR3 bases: TGTGCCAGCAGCCCCCCCTATACGCAGTATTTT. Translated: CASSPPYTQYF.

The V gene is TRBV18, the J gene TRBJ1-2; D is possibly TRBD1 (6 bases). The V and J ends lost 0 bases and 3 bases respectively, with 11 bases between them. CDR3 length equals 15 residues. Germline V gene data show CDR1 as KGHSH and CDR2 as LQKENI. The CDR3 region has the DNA TGTGCCAGCTCACCACCTATACAGGGTGACTATGGCTACACCTTC. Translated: CASSPPIQGDYGYTF.

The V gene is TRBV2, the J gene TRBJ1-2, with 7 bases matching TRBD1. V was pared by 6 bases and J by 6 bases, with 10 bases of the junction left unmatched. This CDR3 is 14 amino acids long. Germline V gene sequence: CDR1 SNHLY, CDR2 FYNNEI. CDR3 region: CASRENRGGDGYTF. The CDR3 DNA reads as TGTGCCAGCAGGGAGAACAGGGGAGGGGATGGCTACACCTTC.

DNA of the CDR3: TGTGCCAGCAGCCAAGGCCTTTTGACAGGGACTTATCAGCCCCAGCATTTT. Translation: CASSQGLLTGTYQPQHF. The chain recombines TRBV3-1 (or the pseudogene TRBV3-2) with TRBJ1-5, with TRBD1 identical over 7 bases. This CDR3 has 17 residues. The germline V gene has CDR1 LGHDT and CDR2 YNNKEL (reference sequence). J gave up 5 bases and V 1 base, and 11 bases lay outside the gene matches.

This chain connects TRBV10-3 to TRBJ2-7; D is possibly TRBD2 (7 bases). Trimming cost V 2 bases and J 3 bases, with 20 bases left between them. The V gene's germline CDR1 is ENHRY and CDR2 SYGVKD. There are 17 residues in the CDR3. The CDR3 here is CAISEPKRGQGRYEQYF. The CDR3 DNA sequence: TGTGCCATCAGTGAGCCGAAGCGGGGTCAGGGGCGCTACGAGCAGTACTTC.

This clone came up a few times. DNA for the CDR3: TGTGCCAGCAGCCGGGTGGGCAGCACCGGGGAGCTGTTTTTT. Its protein product is CASSRVGSTGELFF. The gene calls are TRBV7-9 and TRBJ2-2; D gene unclear. Germline CDR1 is SEHNR and CDR2 is FQNEAQ (reference sequence). The V end was cut by 5 bases, the J end by 4 bases, with 11 bases between. The CDR3 sequence is 14 residues long.

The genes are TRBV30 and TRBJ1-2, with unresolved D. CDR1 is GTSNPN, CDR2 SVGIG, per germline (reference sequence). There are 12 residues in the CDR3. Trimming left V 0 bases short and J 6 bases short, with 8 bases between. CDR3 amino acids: CAWSVINNGYTF. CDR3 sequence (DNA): TGTGCCTGGAGTGTAATCAACAATGGCTACACCTTC.

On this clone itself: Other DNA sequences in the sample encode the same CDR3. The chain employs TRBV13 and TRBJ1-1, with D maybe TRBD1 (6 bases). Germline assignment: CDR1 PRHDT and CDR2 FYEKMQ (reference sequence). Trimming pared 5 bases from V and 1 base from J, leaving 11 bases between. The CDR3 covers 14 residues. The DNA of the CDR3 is TGTGCCAGCAGCCCGCGGACAGAGAACACTGAAGCTTTCTTT. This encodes CASSPRTENTEAFF.

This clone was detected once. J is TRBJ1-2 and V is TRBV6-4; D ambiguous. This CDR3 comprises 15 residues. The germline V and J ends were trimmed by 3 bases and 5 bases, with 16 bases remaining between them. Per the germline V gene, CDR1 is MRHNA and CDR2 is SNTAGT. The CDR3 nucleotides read TGTGCCAGCAGTGATGGGTCGGTGCCGTCTTATGGCTACACCTTC. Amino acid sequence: CASSDGSVPSYGYTF.

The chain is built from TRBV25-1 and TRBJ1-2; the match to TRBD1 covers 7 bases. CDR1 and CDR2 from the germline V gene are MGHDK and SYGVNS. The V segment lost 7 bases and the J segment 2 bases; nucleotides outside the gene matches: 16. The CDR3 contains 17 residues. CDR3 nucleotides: TGTGCCAGCATAGGGACCCGAGGACAGGAAAAAAACTATGGCTACACCTTC. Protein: CASIGTRGQEKNYGYTF.

The DNA for the CDR3 is TGTGCCAGCAGCTTAAAGCCAGGGGGTTCTGAGACTACGAGGAAGCAGTACTTC. Protein: CASSLKPGGSETTRKQYF. The chain couples TRBV7-3 to TRBJ2-7; 7 nucleotides agree with TRBD1. The CDR3 sequence is 18 residues long. The germline gives CDR1 SGHTA, CDR2 FQGTGA. The V and J ends lost 1 base and 8 bases, in that order; junction bases with no gene match: 20.

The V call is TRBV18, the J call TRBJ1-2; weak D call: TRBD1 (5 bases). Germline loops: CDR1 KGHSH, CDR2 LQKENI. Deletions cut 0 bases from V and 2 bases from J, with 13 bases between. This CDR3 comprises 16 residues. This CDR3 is CASSPPKGERNYGYTF. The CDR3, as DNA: TGTGCCAGCTCACCACCAAAAGGGGAGAGGAACTATGGCTACACCTTC.

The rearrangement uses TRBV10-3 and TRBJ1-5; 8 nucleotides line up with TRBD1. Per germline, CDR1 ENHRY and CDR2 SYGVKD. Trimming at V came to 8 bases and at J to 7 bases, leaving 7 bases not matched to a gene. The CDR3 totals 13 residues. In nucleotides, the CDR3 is TGTGCCATCGGGGACAGGAGGCGGCAGCCCCAGCATTTT. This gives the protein CAIGDRRRQPQHF.

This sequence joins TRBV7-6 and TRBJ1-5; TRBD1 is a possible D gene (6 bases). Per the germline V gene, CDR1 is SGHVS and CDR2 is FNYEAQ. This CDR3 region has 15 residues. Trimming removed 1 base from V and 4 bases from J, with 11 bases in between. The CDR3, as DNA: TGTGCCAGCAGCTTAGGCCGAGGGGGGAATCAGCCCCAGCATTTT. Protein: CASSLGRGGNQPQHF. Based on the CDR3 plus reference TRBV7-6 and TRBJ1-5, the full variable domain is GAGVSQSPRYKVTKRGQDVALRCDPISGHVSLYWYRQALGQGPEFLTYFNYEAQQDKSGLPNDRFSAERPEGSISTLTIQRTEQRDSAMYRCASSLGRGGNQPQHFGDGTRLSIL.

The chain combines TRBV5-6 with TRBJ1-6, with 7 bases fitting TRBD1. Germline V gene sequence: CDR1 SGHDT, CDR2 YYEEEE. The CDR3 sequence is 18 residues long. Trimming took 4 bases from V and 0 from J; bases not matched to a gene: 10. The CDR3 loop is CASSRLTGKHSYNSPLHF. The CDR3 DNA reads TGTGCCAGCAGCCGTTTGACAGGGAAACACTCCTATAATTCACCCCTCCACTTT.

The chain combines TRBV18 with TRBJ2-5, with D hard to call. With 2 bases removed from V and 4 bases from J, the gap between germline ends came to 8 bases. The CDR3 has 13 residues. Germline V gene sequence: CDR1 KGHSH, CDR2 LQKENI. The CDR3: CASSPGSGETQYF. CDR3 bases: TGTGCCAGCTCACCAGGGTCGGGAGAGACCCAGTACTTC.

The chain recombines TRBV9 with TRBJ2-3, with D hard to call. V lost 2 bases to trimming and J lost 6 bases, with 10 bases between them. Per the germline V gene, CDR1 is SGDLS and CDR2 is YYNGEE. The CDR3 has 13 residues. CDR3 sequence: CASSVQLSDTQYF. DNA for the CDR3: TGTGCCAGCAGCGTCCAACTGTCGGATACGCAGTATTTT.

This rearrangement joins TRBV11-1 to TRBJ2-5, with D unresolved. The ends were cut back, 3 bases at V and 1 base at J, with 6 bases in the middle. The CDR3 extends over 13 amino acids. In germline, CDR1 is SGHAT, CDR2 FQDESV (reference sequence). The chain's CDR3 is CASSFGSQETQYF. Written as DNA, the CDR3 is TGTGCCAGCAGCTTTGGCAGCCAAGAGACCCAGTACTTC.

CDR3: CAWSVGFWNSGANVLTF. CDR3 sequence (DNA): TGTGCCTGGAGTGTCGGTTTTTGGAACTCTGGGGCCAACGTCCTGACTTTC. The J gene is TRBJ2-6, the V gene TRBV30; D is ambiguous. CDR3 length: 17 amino acids. Germline CDR1 is GTSNPN and CDR2 is SVGIG (reference sequence). V gave up 0 bases and J gave up 0 bases, with 12 bases separating them.

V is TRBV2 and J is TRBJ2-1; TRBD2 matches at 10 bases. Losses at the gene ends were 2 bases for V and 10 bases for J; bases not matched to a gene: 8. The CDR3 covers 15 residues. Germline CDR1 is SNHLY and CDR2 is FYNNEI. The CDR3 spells CASSERTSGVGEQFF. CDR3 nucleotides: TGTGCCAGCAGTGAAAGAACTAGCGGGGTGGGCGAGCAGTTCTTC.